Below are 15 T cell receptor beta chains sequenced from a single sample in a study of regulatory T cells in long-lasting Graves disease. Time point given: newly diagnosed GD, antithyroid drugs for less than 3 months. The TCR library was made from RNA that had been extracted from PBMCs in TRIzol. Through Arm-PCR of CDR3 regions and iRepertoire HTBI primers, TCR beta libraries were built. TCRdb re-analysed the multiplex PCR reads in MiXCR, keeping a single row per CDR3 protein. The sample lists over 450,000 distinct CDR3 sequences, approximately 12% occurring once. The sample was also linked to a second study, of T cells in Graves' hyperthyroidism and ophthalmopathy.

Sequencing used peripheral blood mononuclear cells (PBMCs), obtained at new diagnosis, from a patient treated with antithyroid drugs. These receptors were collected from a woman aged 25-40 years with Graves disease.

This clonotype was counted between two and nine times. The chain joins TRBV4-3 to TRBJ2-1; D is unresolved. The CDR3 runs 13 residues. Germline-derived CDR1 and CDR2 are LGHNA and YSLEER. Trimming removed 0 bases from V and 9 bases from J, with 9 bases in between. CDR3 coding DNA: TGCGCCAGCAGCCAAGATGGGTATTTTGAGCAGTTCTTC. Amino acid sequence: CASSQDGYFEQFF.

At least ten counts were recorded for this clonotype. V usage is TRBV19 and J usage is TRBJ1-1, with D uncertain. Per the germline V gene, CDR1 is LNHDA and CDR2 is SQIVND (reference sequence). V was shortened by 1 base and J by 6 bases, with 9 bases between the two germline ends. This CDR3 spans 13 amino acids. The DNA for the CDR3 is TGTGCCAGTAGTATAGGTGTATACCCTGAAGCTTTCTTT. It specifies CASSIGVYPEAFF.

This clonotype has ten or more counts. The chain couples TRBV29-1 to TRBJ1-1, with D unclear. There are 12 residues in the CDR3. Germline V gene lookup returns CDR1 SQVTM and CDR2 ANQGSEA. Trimming stripped 1 base from V and 3 bases from J, with 6 bases between. CDR3 region: CSVEGLYTEAFF. The CDR3 coding sequence is TGCAGCGTTGAAGGTCTCTACACTGAAGCTTTCTTT.

This clonotype was seen at least ten times. CDR3 amino acids: CASSPDWSGANVLTF. The DNA for the CDR3 is TGTGCCAGCTCACCAGACTGGTCTGGGGCCAACGTCCTGACTTTC. V is TRBV18 and J is TRBJ2-6, with D uncertain. Germline values: CDR1 KGHSH, CDR2 LQKENI. The CDR3 has 15 residues. V shed 2 bases and J shed 1 base, with 6 bases lying between them. Supplemented by reference TRBV18 and TRBJ2-6, the full variable domain reads NAGVMQNPRHLVRRRGQEARLRCSPMKGHSHVYWYRQLPEEGLKFMVYLQKENIIDESGMPKERFSAEFPKEGPSILRIQQVVRGDSAAYFCASSPDWSGANVLTFGAGSRLTVL.

Ten or more counts support this clonotype. This chain joins TRBV19 and TRBJ2-3; D call uncertain. The CDR3 covers 13 residues. V lost 9 bases and J 0 bases, leaving 10 bases between the germline ends. Per the germline V gene, CDR1 is LNHDA and CDR2 is SQIVND (reference sequence). The CDR3 DNA sequence: TGTGCCAGCATGCGTCCTAGCACAGATACGCAGTATTTT. Protein product: CASMRPSTDTQYF.

This clonotype was seen at least ten times. V and J are TRBV28 and TRBJ2-2, with D hard to call. Germline lookup yields CDR1 MDHEN and CDR2 SYDVKM. V was trimmed by 7 bases and J by 0 bases, leaving 9 bases between them. The CDR3 sequence is 14 residues long. CDR3 sequence: CASNKYANTGELFF. The CDR3 nucleotides read TGTGCCAGCAACAAATACGCGAACACCGGGGAGCTGTTTTTT.

Comment on this clonotype: Since a far larger clone is one base different, this is likely a read error. The J gene is TRBJ2-5, the V gene TRBV11-1; 9 nucleotides line up with TRBD2. The ends lost 1 base at V and 11 bases at J; junction bases unmatched: 11. Germline CDR1 is SGHAT and CDR2 is FQDESV (reference sequence). This CDR3 is 15 amino acids long. The CDR3: CASSLVPSGDPEQYF. CDR3 sequence (DNA): TGTGCCAGCAGCTTAGTGCCTAGCGGGGACCCAGAGCAGTACTTC. The full variable domain, in which reference TRBV11-1 and TRBJ2-5 provide the parts outside the CDR3, is EAEVAQSPRYKITEKSQAVAFWCDPISGHATLYWYRQILGQGPELLVQFQDESVVDDSQLPKDRFSAERLKGVDSTLKIQPAELGDSAMYLCASSLVPSGDPEQYFGPGTRLLVL.

This clonotype was detected many times. The V call is TRBV28, the J call TRBJ2-4, with TRBD2 as a possible D gene (6 bases). V was pared by 2 bases and J by 3 bases, with 17 bases between. Germline CDR1 is MDHEN and CDR2 is SYDVKM. The CDR3 totals 17 residues. The CDR3 here is CASSLTPGRKGKNIQYF. The DNA of the CDR3 is TGTGCCAGCAGTTTAACCCCCGGGAGAAAAGGCAAAAACATTCAGTACTTC.

This clonotype was picked up many times. The chain is built from TRBV10-3 and TRBJ2-7, with TRBD2 identical over 12 bases. Losses at the gene ends were 10 bases for V and 0 bases for J; bases not matched to a gene: 10. The CDR3 has 16 residues. Germline CDR1 ENHRY, CDR2 SYGVKD. In DNA form, the CDR3 reads TGTGCCACTAATTCACCGGGACTAGCGGGCTCCTACGAGCAGTACTTC. Its translation: CATNSPGLAGSYEQYF.

This chain connects TRBV7-2 to TRBJ2-1; D possibly corresponds to TRBD2 (5 bases). CDR1 and CDR2 (germline): SGHTA, FQGNSA. V lost 1 base, J lost 4 bases, and 14 bases lay in between. The CDR3 is made up of 16 amino acids. CDR3 DNA: TGTGCCAGCAGCTTAGGAGAGCGGAGAAGATACAATGAGCAGTTCTTC. This sequence encodes CASSLGERRRYNEQFF.

This clonotype was seen ten or more times. The V gene is TRBV7-2, the J gene TRBJ1-1; perhaps TRBD1 as D (5 bases). Germline V gene sequence: CDR1 SGHTA, CDR2 FQGNSA. Trimming left V 3 bases short and J 1 base short, with 12 bases between. The CDR3 covers 15 residues. DNA for the CDR3: TGTGCCAGCAGCTTCGCAGGGATAACGAACACTGAAGCTTTCTTT. Its protein is CASSFAGITNTEAFF.

This clonotype showed up many times. V gene TRBV10-3 combines with J gene TRBJ2-1; D remains ambiguous. Trimming took 0 bases from V and 0 from J, leaving 21 bases between them. Per germline, CDR1 ENHRY and CDR2 SYGVKD. There are 20 residues in the CDR3. The CDR3 protein is CAISESTQQSKEPSYNEQFF. The CDR3 nucleotides read TGTGCCATCAGTGAGTCGACTCAGCAGTCTAAAGAACCCTCCTACAATGAGCAGTTCTTC.

This clonotype was recorded at least ten times. The chain's CDR3 is CASSENYSETQYF. The CDR3 coding sequence is TGTGCCAGCAGTGAAAACTATTCAGAGACCCAGTACTTC. The V call is TRBV2, the J call TRBJ2-5; D unresolved. The V gene lost 2 bases and the J gene lost 4 bases, with 8 bases spanning the gap. Germline V gene sequence: CDR1 SNHLY, CDR2 FYNNEI. The CDR3 loop spans 13 amino acids.

This clonotype has ten or more counts. V is TRBV2 and J is TRBJ1-2, with TRBD1 matching 7 bases. Trimming cost V 6 bases and J 5 bases; bases outside gene matches: 6. The CDR3 contains 13 residues. Germline assignment: CDR1 SNHLY and CDR2 FYNNEI. The CDR3 DNA follows: TGTGCCAGCAGACCGGGACAGAGTTATGGCTACACCTTC. Translation: CASRPGQSYGYTF.

This clonotype showed up many times. The V gene is TRBV7-6, the J gene TRBJ1-1, with D possibly TRBD1 on 5 matching bases. V lost 0 bases and J lost 8, with 10 bases in between. The CDR3 runs 13 residues. CDR1 and CDR2 (germline): SGHVS, FNYEAQ. The CDR3 spells CASSLAMEGEAFF. For the CDR3, the DNA is TGTGCCAGCAGCTTAGCGATGGAGGGGGAAGCTTTCTTT.